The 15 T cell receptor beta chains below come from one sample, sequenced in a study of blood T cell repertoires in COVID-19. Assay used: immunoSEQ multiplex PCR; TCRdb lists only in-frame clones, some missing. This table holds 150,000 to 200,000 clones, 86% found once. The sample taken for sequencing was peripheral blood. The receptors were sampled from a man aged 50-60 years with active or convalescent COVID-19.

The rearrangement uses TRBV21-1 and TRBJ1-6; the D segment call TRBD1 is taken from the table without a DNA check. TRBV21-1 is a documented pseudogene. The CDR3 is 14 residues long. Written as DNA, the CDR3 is TGTGCCAGCCAGGGGAGAACGGGTAATTCACCCCTCCACTTT. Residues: CASQGRTGNSPLHF.

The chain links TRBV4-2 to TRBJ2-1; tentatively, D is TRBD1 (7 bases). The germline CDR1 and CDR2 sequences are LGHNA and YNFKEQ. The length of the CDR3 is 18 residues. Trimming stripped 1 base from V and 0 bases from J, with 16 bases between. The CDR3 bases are TGTGCCAGCAGCCAAGTGAGAGGAGGGGACAGCTCCTACAATGAGCAGTTCTTC. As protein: CASSQVRGGDSSYNEQFF.

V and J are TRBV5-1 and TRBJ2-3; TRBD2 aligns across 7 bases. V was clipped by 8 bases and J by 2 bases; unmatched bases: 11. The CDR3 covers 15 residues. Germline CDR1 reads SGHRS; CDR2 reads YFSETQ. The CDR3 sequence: CARVVAGELTDTQYF. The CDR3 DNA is TGCGCCAGGGTGGTGGCGGGGGAACTCACAGATACGCAGTATTTT. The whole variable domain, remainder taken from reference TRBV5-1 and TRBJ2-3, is KAGVTQTPRYLIKTRGQQVTLSCSPISGHRSVSWYQQTPGQGLQFLFEYFSETQRNKGNFPGRFSGRQFSNSRSEMNVSTLELGDSALYLCARVVAGELTDTQYFGPGTRLTVL.

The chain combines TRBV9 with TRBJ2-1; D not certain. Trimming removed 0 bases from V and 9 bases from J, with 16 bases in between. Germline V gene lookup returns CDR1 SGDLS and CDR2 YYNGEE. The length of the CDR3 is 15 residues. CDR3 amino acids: CASSVALPAMSEQFF. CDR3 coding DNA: TGTGCCAGCAGCGTAGCTCTCCCCGCTATGAGTGAGCAGTTCTTC.

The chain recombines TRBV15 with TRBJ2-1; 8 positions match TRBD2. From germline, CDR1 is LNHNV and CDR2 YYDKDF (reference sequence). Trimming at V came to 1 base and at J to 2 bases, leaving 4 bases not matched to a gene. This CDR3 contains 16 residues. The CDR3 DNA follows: TGTGCCACCAGCAGAGGTACTAGCGGACCCTACAATGAGCAGTTCTTC. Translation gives CATSRGTSGPYNEQFF.

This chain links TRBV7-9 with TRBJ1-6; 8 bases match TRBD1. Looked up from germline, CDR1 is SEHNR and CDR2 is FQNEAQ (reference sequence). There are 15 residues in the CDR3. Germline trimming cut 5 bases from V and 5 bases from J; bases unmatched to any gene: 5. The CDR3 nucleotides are TGTGCCAGCAGCCCAGGACAGGGCCATAATTCACCCCTCCACTTT. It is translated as CASSPGQGHNSPLHF.

CDR3: CSGTRGSTEAFF. The CDR3 nucleotides read TGCAGCGGGACCCGGGGAAGCACTGAAGCTTTCTTT. The genes are TRBV29-1 and TRBJ1-1; no firm D call. Germline lookup yields CDR1 SQVTM and CDR2 ANQGSEA. This CDR3 is built from 12 residues. Deletions cut 7 bases from V and 4 bases from J, with 13 bases between.

CDR3 DNA sequence: TGTGCCAGCGATAATCCGGGACAGGTGGGCTATGGCTACACCTTC. Translated: CASDNPGQVGYGYTF. The V call is TRBV6-5, the J call TRBJ1-2, with 8 bases lining up with TRBD1. This CDR3 comprises 15 residues. J lost 4 bases, V lost 8 bases, and 12 bases had no gene match. Germline-derived CDR1 and CDR2 are MNHEY and SVGAGI.

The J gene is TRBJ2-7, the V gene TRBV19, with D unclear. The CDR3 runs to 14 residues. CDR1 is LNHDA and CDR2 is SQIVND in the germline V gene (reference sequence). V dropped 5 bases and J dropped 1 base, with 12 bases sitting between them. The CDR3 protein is CASSPSTSSYEQYF. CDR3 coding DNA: TGTGCCAGTAGTCCGAGCACGAGTTCCTACGAGCAGTACTTC. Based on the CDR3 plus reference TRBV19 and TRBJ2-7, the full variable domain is DGGITQSPKYLFRKEGQNVTLSCEQNLNHDAMYWYRQDPGQGLRLIYYSQIVNDFQKGDIAEGYSVSREKKESFPLTVTSAQKNPTAFYLCASSPSTSSYEQYFGPGTRLTVT.

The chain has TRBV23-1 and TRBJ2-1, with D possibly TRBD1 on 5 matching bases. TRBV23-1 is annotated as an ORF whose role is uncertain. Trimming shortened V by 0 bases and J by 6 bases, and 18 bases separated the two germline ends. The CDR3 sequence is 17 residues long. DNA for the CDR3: TGCGCCAGCAGTCAATCGTTTCTCAGGGTCCCGCGCAATGAGCAGTTCTTC. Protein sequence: CASSQSFLRVPRNEQFF.

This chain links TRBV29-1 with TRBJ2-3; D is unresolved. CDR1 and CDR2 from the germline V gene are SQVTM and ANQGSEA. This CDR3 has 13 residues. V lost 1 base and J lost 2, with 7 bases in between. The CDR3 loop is CSVEVDNTDTQYF. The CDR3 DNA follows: TGCAGCGTTGAAGTCGACAACACAGATACGCAGTATTTT.

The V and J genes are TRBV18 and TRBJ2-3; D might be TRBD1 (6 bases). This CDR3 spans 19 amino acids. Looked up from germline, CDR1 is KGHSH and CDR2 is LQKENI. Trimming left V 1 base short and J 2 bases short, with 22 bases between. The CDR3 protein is CASSPQTPGTHTNTDTQYF. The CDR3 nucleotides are TGTGCCAGCTCACCACAAACCCCCGGGACACACACAAACACAGATACGCAGTATTTT.

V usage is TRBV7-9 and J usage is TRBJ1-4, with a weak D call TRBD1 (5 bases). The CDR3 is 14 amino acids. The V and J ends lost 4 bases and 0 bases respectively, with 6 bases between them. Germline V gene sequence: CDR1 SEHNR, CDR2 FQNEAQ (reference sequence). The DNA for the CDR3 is TGTGCCAGCAGCTCCAGGGCAACTAATGAAAAACTGTTTTTT. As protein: CASSSRATNEKLFF.

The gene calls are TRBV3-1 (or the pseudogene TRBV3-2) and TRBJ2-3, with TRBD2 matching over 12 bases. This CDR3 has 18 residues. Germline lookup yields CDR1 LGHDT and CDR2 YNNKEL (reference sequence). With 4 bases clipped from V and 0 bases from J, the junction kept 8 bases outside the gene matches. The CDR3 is CASSLRTSGATSTDTQYF. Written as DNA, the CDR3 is TGTGCCAGCAGCCTAAGGACTAGCGGGGCAACTAGCACAGATACGCAGTATTTT.

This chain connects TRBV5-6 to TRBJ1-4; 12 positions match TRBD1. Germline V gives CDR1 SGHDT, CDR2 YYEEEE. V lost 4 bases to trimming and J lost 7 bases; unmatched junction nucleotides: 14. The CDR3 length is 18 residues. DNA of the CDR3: TGTGCCAGCAGCCCCGGTAGGGACAGGGGGCTCGGCGGTGAAAAACTGTTTTTT. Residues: CASSPGRDRGLGGEKLFF.